Below, 23 T cell receptor beta chains from the same sample are listed, as sequenced in a study of T cells in Graves' hyperthyroidism and ophthalmopathy. Authors of the study amplified TCR beta CDR3 regions from RNA transcripts. A set of HTBI primers served as the primers for a first-round RT-PCR of the TCR CDR3. MiXCR, applied by TCRdb to the multiplex PCR reads, yields one record per CDR3 protein. The data contain approximately 560,000 distinct CDR3 sequences, approximately 14% of them seen just once; the ten biggest clones take up about 7%. Sequencing used blood. All receptors derive from a woman in her 30s with Graves' hyperthyroidism.

This clonotype was picked up many times. The chain uses TRBV12-3 or TRBV12-4 and TRBJ2-1; D remains ambiguous. V was clipped by 8 bases and J by 6 bases, with 17 bases between them. This CDR3 spans 14 amino acids. The CDR3 protein is CASGRLRRFNEQFF. The CDR3 bases are TGTGCCAGCGGGCGTCTGCGGCGCTTCAATGAGCAGTTCTTC.

This clonotype was found many times. The genes are TRBV7-3 and TRBJ1-1; a weak D match, TRBD1 (6 bases). The germline gives CDR1 SGHTA, CDR2 FQGTGA. The CDR3 extends over 13 amino acids. V gave up 7 bases and J gave up 2 bases, with 11 bases separating them. CDR3 in DNA: TGTGCCAGCAAGTCGGGGGGCAACACTGAAGCTTTCTTT. Its protein is CASKSGGNTEAFF.

V gene TRBV15 combines with J gene TRBJ2-1; 13 bases match TRBD2. V was pared by 2 bases and J by 2 bases, with 9 bases of the junction left unmatched. The V gene's germline CDR1 is LNHNV and CDR2 YYDKDF (reference sequence). There are 19 residues in the CDR3. Written as DNA, the CDR3 is TGTGCCACCAGCAGACCTACGCCCGGGACTAGCGGGACCTACAATGAGCAGTTCTTC. Protein sequence: CATSRPTPGTSGTYNEQFF. Full variable domain (outside the CDR3, taken from reference TRBV15 and TRBJ2-1): DAMVIQNPRYQVTQFGKPVTLSCSQTLNHNVMYWYQQKSSQAPKLLFHYYDKDFNNEADTPDNFQSRRPNTSFCFLDIRSPGLGDTAMYLCATSRPTPGTSGTYNEQFFGPGTRLTVL.

This clonotype was detected many times. CDR3 nucleotides: TGTGCCAGCAGTCCACCGGGACTAGCGGTCAATGAGCAGTTCTTC. Protein product: CASSPPGLAVNEQFF. The genes are TRBV11-2 and TRBJ2-1; TRBD2 agrees at 11 bases. The CDR3 extends over 15 amino acids. Trimming at V came to 6 bases and at J to 6 bases, leaving 7 bases not matched to a gene. Germline loops: CDR1 SGHAT, CDR2 FQNNGV. The variable domain in full, completed from reference TRBV11-2 and TRBJ2-1, reads EAGVAQSPRYKIIEKRQSVAFWCNPISGHATLYWYQQILGQGPKLLIQFQNNGVVDDSQLPKDRFSAERLKGVDSTLKIQPAKLEDSAVYLCASSPPGLAVNEQFFGPGTRLTVL.

This clonotype has a count of ten or more. This sequence joins TRBV5-1 and TRBJ1-1; 8 bases agree with TRBD1. This CDR3 contains 13 residues. Looked up from germline, CDR1 is SGHRS and CDR2 is YFSETQ. With V trimmed by 4 bases and J by 4 bases, 3 bases remained unmatched. This CDR3 reads CASSTDRVTEAFF. The CDR3 DNA follows: TGCGCCAGCAGCACGGACAGGGTCACTGAAGCTTTCTTT.

This clonotype appeared many times. V gene TRBV2 combines with J gene TRBJ1-5; the D is unclear. This CDR3 is built from 12 residues. Deletions cut 2 bases from V and 7 bases from J, with 6 bases between. CDR1 SNHLY and CDR2 FYNNEI come from the germline V gene. The CDR3 region is CASSESGQPQHF. The CDR3 bases are TGTGCCAGCAGTGAAAGTGGACAGCCCCAGCATTTT.

This clonotype was counted many times. The chain combines TRBV18 with TRBJ2-1; 7 nucleotides line up with TRBD1. The CDR3 sequence is 17 residues long. Germline CDR1 KGHSH, CDR2 LQKENI. V lost 6 bases to trimming and J lost 8 bases; unmatched junction nucleotides: 19. CDR3 DNA: TGTGCCAGCTCCCTTCCCCCGACAGGGCGACTTCTCTATGAGCAGTTCTTC. Its translation is CASSLPPTGRLLYEQFF.

In its sample, this clonotype was seen many times. The chain couples TRBV10-3 to TRBJ2-3, with D hard to call. Germline CDR1 reads ENHRY; CDR2 reads SYGVKD. The CDR3 has 15 amino acids. V was shortened by 4 bases and J by 0 bases, with 11 bases between the two germline ends. CDR3 residues: CAISGSRTSTDTQYF. CDR3 nucleotides: TGTGCCATCAGTGGCAGCAGAACTAGCACAGATACGCAGTATTTT.

This clonotype was counted many times. The chain recombines TRBV2 with TRBJ1-2; the D is unclear. CDR3 length equals 14 residues. Trimming took off 6 bases at V and 0 bases at J, with 11 bases between the two ends. CDR1 is SNHLY, CDR2 FYNNEI, per germline. The CDR3 DNA follows: TGTGCCAGCAGAACCCAGACAACTAACTATGGCTACACCTTC. Its protein is CASRTQTTNYGYTF.

In its sample, this clonotype was seen many times. V usage is TRBV20-1 and J usage is TRBJ2-7; tentative D call: TRBD2 (5 bases). Germline V gene sequence: CDR1 DFQATT, CDR2 SNEGSKA (reference sequence). The V gene lost 6 bases and the J gene lost 4 bases, with 13 bases spanning the gap. This CDR3 spans 12 amino acids. CDR3 sequence reads: CSAPGESYEQYF. Here the CDR3 DNA reads TGCAGTGCGCCCGGGGAGTCATACGAGCAGTACTTC.

The gene calls are TRBV5-1 and TRBJ1-3, with D perhaps TRBD1 (5 bases). The V and J ends lost 1 base and 4 bases respectively, with 9 bases between them. CDR1 and CDR2 from the germline V gene are SGHRS and YFSETQ. The CDR3 extends over 14 amino acids. In nucleotides, the CDR3 is TGCGCCAGCAGCTTGACGGGGGAAGGAAACACCATATATTTT. Protein: CASSLTGEGNTIYF.

This clonotype was picked up many times. The chain couples TRBV12-3 or TRBV12-4 to TRBJ2-2; no firm D call. The CDR3 totals 15 residues. V dropped 1 base and J dropped 1 base, with 7 bases sitting between them. Here the CDR3 DNA reads TGTGCCAGCAGTTTAGGGCCCCAGAACACCGGGGAGCTGTTTTTT. This codes for CASSLGPQNTGELFF.

This clonotype came up many times. The chain couples TRBV6-1 to TRBJ1-1, with unresolved D. The CDR3 length is 16 residues. CDR1 is MNHNS and CDR2 is SASEGT in the germline V gene. V lost 5 bases, J lost 6 bases, and 22 bases lay in between. The CDR3 region is CASSYGARQIGAEAFF. CDR3 in DNA: TGTGCCAGCAGTTACGGAGCCAGACAAATCGGAGCTGAAGCTTTCTTT.

This clonotype showed up many times. The rearrangement uses TRBV18 and TRBJ2-1; TRBD2 matches at 9 bases. This CDR3 has 13 amino acids. In germline, CDR1 is KGHSH, CDR2 LQKENI. The junction had 6 bases not matched to a gene; V was cut back by 10 bases and J by 5 bases. The DNA of the CDR3 is TGTGCCACCCGACTAGCGGATGACAATGAGCAGTTCTTC. Protein sequence: CATRLADDNEQFF.

This clonotype was seen repeatedly, ten times or more. V gene TRBV7-2 combines with J gene TRBJ2-3, with a possible D match to TRBD2 (6 bases). Trimming took 3 bases from V and 4 from J, leaving 11 bases between them. The CDR3 spans 14 residues. Germline loops: CDR1 SGHTA, CDR2 FQGNSA. Here the CDR3 DNA reads TGTGCCAGCAGCTTGGAGGGACGGGCAGATACGCAGTATTTT. Translating gives CASSLEGRADTQYF.

A remark on this clonotype: A single base separates this from a much larger clone, so it may be a read error. The chain combines TRBV12-3 or TRBV12-4 with TRBJ2-5; TRBD1 matches 9 bases. The CDR3 extends over 13 amino acids. The CDR3 here is CASSSAPGQGANF. CDR3 in DNA: TGTGCCAGCAGTTCAGCACCGGGACAGGGTGCGAACTTC.

The table lists this clonotype with many counts. The genes are TRBV27 and TRBJ2-7; either TRBD1 or TRBD2 may fit D (6 bases each). Germline assignment: CDR1 MNHEY and CDR2 SMNVEV (reference sequence). V dropped 2 bases and J dropped 2 bases, with 13 bases sitting between them. This CDR3 has 15 amino acids. The CDR3 protein is CASSLGGPSPYEQYF. CDR3 sequence (DNA): TGTGCCAGCAGTTTAGGGGGGCCTTCTCCCTACGAGCAGTACTTC.

For this clonotype: A read error may be the cause here, since a much bigger clone is one base away. The chain has TRBV28 and TRBJ2-2; no definite D call. The V gene's germline CDR1 is MDHEN and CDR2 SYDVKM. CDR3 size: 11 residues. V shed 8 bases and J shed 9 bases, with 10 bases lying between them. The chain's CDR3 is CASQIGRELFF. Here the CDR3 DNA reads TGTGCCAGCCAGATTGGGAGGGAGCTGTTTTTT. Together with reference TRBV28 and TRBJ2-2, the CDR3 gives the full variable domain: DVKVTQSSRYLVKRTGEKVFLECVQDMDHENMFWYRQDPGLGLRLIYFSYDVKMKEKGDIPEGYSVSREKKERFSLILESASTNQTSMYLCASQIGRELFFGEGSRLTVL.

The sample holds many counts of this clonotype. This chain uses TRBV5-1 with TRBJ2-7; TRBD1 matches at 10 bases. The V and J ends lost 3 bases and 3 bases, in that order; junction bases with no gene match: 3. Germline lookup yields CDR1 SGHRS and CDR2 YFSETQ. There are 14 residues in the CDR3. The CDR3 DNA sequence: TGCGCCAGCAGCTACCGGGACAGGGGCTACGAGCAGTACTTC. This encodes CASSYRDRGYEQYF.

This clonotype was counted ten times or more. The CDR3 protein is CASSLGGEYNEQFF. Written as DNA, the CDR3 is TGTGCCAGCAGTCTTGGAGGGGAATACAATGAGCAGTTCTTC. V gene TRBV27 combines with J gene TRBJ2-1; a possible D gene is TRBD2 (6 bases). Between the trimmed V and J ends, which lost 5 bases and 4 bases, there was a span of 12 bases. This CDR3 is built from 14 residues. Germline V gene data show CDR1 as MNHEY and CDR2 as SMNVEV (reference sequence).

This clonotype was seen many times. The CDR3 DNA reads TGTGCCACCAGTGGGCCAGGGACGGTAGGCAATGAGCAGTTCTTC. This gives the protein CATSGPGTVGNEQFF. The J gene is TRBJ2-1, the V gene TRBV24-1; D may be TRBD1 or TRBD2 (5 bases each). V shed 5 bases and J shed 6 bases, with 16 bases lying between them. The germline V gene has CDR1 KGHDR and CDR2 SFDVKD. There are 15 residues in the CDR3.

In this sample, this clonotype turned up a few times. The J gene is TRBJ1-2, the V gene TRBV6-6; D is undetermined. CDR1 is MNHNY and CDR2 is SVGAGI in the germline V gene (reference sequence). The CDR3 has 14 residues. V was shortened by 0 bases and J by 7 bases, with 12 bases between the two germline ends. CDR3 DNA: TGTGCCAGCAGTTACTCGACGGCGGACTCTGGCTACACCTTC. Protein: CASSYSTADSGYTF.

The V and J genes are TRBV7-9 and TRBJ2-7, with TRBD2 matching over 9 bases. The CDR3 is made up of 16 amino acids. The junction had 11 bases not matched to a gene; V was cut back by 5 bases and J by 3 bases. In germline, CDR1 is SEHNR, CDR2 FQNEAQ (reference sequence). The CDR3 DNA reads as TGTGCCAGCAGCCATTCCAGACAGACTAGCGGCTACGAGCAGTACTTC. Amino acids: CASSHSRQTSGYEQYF.